A single sample is the source of the 13 T cell receptor beta chains below, sequenced in a study of neurological immune-mediated disorders. Via MiXCR, TCRdb re-called the 5' RACE reads, giving one row per CDR3 protein. This sample has approximately 16,000 distinct CDR3 sequences; 7% to 9.5% occur once, and the top ten carry about 40%. Sequencing used CD8+ T cells from blood. The receptors originated from a man aged 45-65 years in good health.

Many counts were recorded for this clonotype. V and J are TRBV29-1 and TRBJ1-4; D is perhaps TRBD1 (5 bases). In germline, CDR1 is SQVTM, CDR2 ANQGSEA. The CDR3 covers 14 residues. Trimming removed 6 bases at V and 7 bases at J, with 18 bases between. CDR3 in DNA: TGCAGCGTACCAGGGTCGGGGTCGGTTGAAAAACTGTTTTTT. It encodes CSVPGSGSVEKLFF. Combining the CDR3 with reference TRBV29-1 and TRBJ1-4 gives the whole variable domain SAVISQKPSRDICQRGTSLTIQCQVDSQVTMMFWYRQQPGQSLTLIATANQGSEATYESGFVIDKFPISRPNLTFSTLTVSNMSPEDSSIYLCSVPGSGSVEKLFFGSGTQLSVL.

Notes on this clonotype: The conserved phenylalanine or tryptophan normally closing the CDR3 is absent here, so this likely arose from a read error. The chain has TRBV7-9 and TRBJ2-7; 13 bases line up with TRBD2. The CDR3 loop spans 15 amino acids. From germline, CDR1 is SEHNR and CDR2 FQNEAQ (reference sequence). V lost 5 bases, J lost 4 bases, and 5 bases stayed unmatched. The CDR3 loop reads CASSQGLAGIYEQYL. The CDR3 DNA sequence: TGTGCCAGCAGCCAGGGACTAGCGGGAATATACGAGCAGTACTTA.

Ten or more counts support this clonotype. The chain combines TRBV7-9 with TRBJ1-3; no clear D gene. The V and J ends lost 5 bases and 0 bases respectively, with 11 bases between them. Germline loops: CDR1 SEHNR, CDR2 FQNEAQ (reference sequence). The CDR3 has 15 residues. This CDR3 reads CASSPAFGSGNTIYF. For the CDR3, the DNA is TGTGCCAGCAGCCCCGCATTTGGCTCTGGAAACACCATATATTTT.

This clonotype was observed at least ten times. The chain has TRBV7-9 and TRBJ2-3; the match to TRBD2 covers 8 bases. The CDR3 runs to 14 residues. V was clipped by 5 bases and J by 1 base; unmatched bases: 2. The germline gives CDR1 SEHNR, CDR2 FQNEAQ (reference sequence). As DNA, the CDR3 is TGTGCCAGCAGCACGACTAGCGGCACAGATACGCAGTATTTT. It is translated as CASSTTSGTDTQYF.

This clonotype was seen repeatedly, ten times or more. This chain connects TRBV5-1 to TRBJ2-7; TRBD1 matches at 7 bases. V shed 4 bases, J shed 2 bases, and the junction held 6 bases outside the gene matches. The CDR3 extends over 14 amino acids. Germline values: CDR1 SGHRS, CDR2 YFSETQ. In DNA, the CDR3 is TGCGCCAGCAGCCCCGGACAGGAGACCTACGAGCAGTACTTC. Translating it yields CASSPGQETYEQYF. The full variable domain, in which reference TRBV5-1 and TRBJ2-7 provide the parts outside the CDR3, is KAGVTQTPRYLIKTRGQQVTLSCSPISGHRSVSWYQQTPGQGLQFLFEYFSETQRNKGNFPGRFSGRQFSNSRSEMNVSTLELGDSALYLCASSPGQETYEQYFGPGTRLTVT.

This clonotype was counted ten times or more. CDR3 in amino acids: CASSLEDATYEQYF. The CDR3 DNA follows: TGCGCCAGCAGCTTGGAGGACGCTACCTACGAGCAGTACTTC. The rearrangement joins TRBV5-1 to TRBJ2-7, with unresolved D. V lost 0 bases and J lost 2, with 9 bases in between. The CDR3 has 14 amino acids. Germline assignment: CDR1 SGHRS and CDR2 YFSETQ.

The V gene is TRBV28, the J gene TRBJ2-7, with 9 bases lining up with TRBD1. This CDR3 region has 15 residues. Germline CDR1 MDHEN, CDR2 SYDVKM. V was pared by 5 bases and J by 5 bases, with 10 bases of the junction left unmatched. The CDR3 DNA follows: TGTGCCAGCAGTCTCCGGGACAGGGTAAGGAACGAGCAGTACTTC. Translated, it gives CASSLRDRVRNEQYF.

The chain carries TRBV7-9 and TRBJ2-7; no reliable D call. Per germline, CDR1 SEHNR and CDR2 FQNEAQ (reference sequence). There are 12 residues in the CDR3. Trimming removed 1 base at V and 6 bases at J, with 7 bases between. The CDR3: CASSLEGFEQYF. The CDR3 nucleotides are TGTGCCAGCAGCTTAGAGGGCTTCGAGCAGTACTTC.

The chain combines TRBV5-8 with TRBJ2-7; D possibly corresponds to TRBD2 (6 bases). V was trimmed by 10 bases and J by 3 bases, leaving 17 bases between them. The CDR3 loop spans 13 amino acids. The germline gives CDR1 SGHTS, CDR2 YDEGEE. CDR3 sequence reads: CAEKFGSLYEQYF. The CDR3 bases are TGTGCCGAAAAGTTCGGGAGTCTCTACGAGCAGTACTTC.

This clonotype was recorded at least ten times. The V and J genes are TRBV23-1 and TRBJ2-7, with TRBD1 matching over 8 bases. TRBV23-1 is classed as an ORF, of uncertain function. The CDR3 extends over 16 amino acids. After removal of 0 bases from V and 7 bases from J, the junction contained 11 bases not matched to a gene. The CDR3 sequence: CASSQSGRQGLLEQYF. The CDR3 bases are TGCGCCAGCAGTCAATCGGGCCGACAGGGGCTTTTGGAGCAGTACTTC.

This clonotype was counted ten times or more. V is TRBV7-9 and J is TRBJ2-1; D is perhaps TRBD1 or TRBD2 (5 bases each). Germline values: CDR1 SEHNR, CDR2 FQNEAQ (reference sequence). This CDR3 comprises 13 residues. V was clipped by 5 bases and J by 13 bases, with 18 bases between them. The DNA for the CDR3 is TGTGCCAGCAGCCCGTTGCCCGGGGCTGATCAGTTCTTC. Its protein product is CASSPLPGADQFF.

This clonotype was seen at least ten times. This CDR3 reads CASSQDTGTRNEQFF. CDR3 sequence (DNA): TGCGCCAGCAGCCAAGATACGGGGACAAGGAATGAGCAGTTCTTC. The chain uses TRBV4-3 and TRBJ2-1; maybe TRBD1 (6 bases). Trimming took 0 bases from V and 7 from J, leaving 13 bases between them. This CDR3 comprises 15 residues. Germline CDR1 and CDR2: LGHNA and YSLEER.

At least ten counts were recorded for this clonotype. The V call is TRBV4-3, the J call TRBJ1-2; D not certain. Germline loops: CDR1 LGHNA, CDR2 YSLEER. The CDR3 is 16 residues long. The ends were cut back, 1 base at V and 6 bases at J, with 18 bases in the middle. The CDR3 is CASSQGLITITNGYTF. CDR3 bases: TGCGCCAGCAGCCAAGGATTAATCACCATCACTAATGGCTACACCTTC.